A selection of T cell receptor beta chains follows, all from one sample in a study of blood T cell repertoires in COVID-19. Produced via immunoSEQ multiplex PCR; TCRdb's table is partial and in-frame only. The table has approximately 91,000 clones, around four fifths seen once. The specimen sequenced was peripheral blood. These receptors were collected from a woman older than 75 with acute or convalescent COVID-19. Each CDR3 is given with its conserved first and last residue. The D gene is left open where the match is weak. For some rows the clone size is stated as once, few or many, or as a class when expanded; others skip it.

CASSLGWGRGSEQYF	TGTGCCAGCAGTTTGGGTTGGGGCAGGGGAAGCGAGCAGTACTTC	.	TRBV27	TRBJ2-7	.
CASSGAPEGQFF	TGTGCCAGCAGCGGAGCCCCGGAAGGGCAGTTCTTC	.	TRBV3-1/TRBV3-2	TRBJ2-1	.
CASRVLQVLDTEAFF	TGTGCCAGCAGGGTCTTACAGGTTCTTGACACTGAAGCTTTCTTT	.	TRBV6-5	TRBJ1-1	few
CASSQDGQAANEKLFF	TGCGCCAGCAGCCAAGACGGCCAGGCAGCTAATGAAAAACTGTTTTTT	.	TRBV4-3	TRBJ1-4	.
CASSLQGAETQYF	TGTGCCAGCAGCCTACAGGGGGCCGAGACCCAGTACTTC	TRBD1	TRBV7-3	TRBJ2-5	.
CASSLVSLGSGNTGELFF	TGTGCCAGCAGCTTAGTCAGCTTAGGTAGCGGGAACACCGGGGAGCTGTTTTTT	.	TRBV7-2	TRBJ2-2	.
CASSSSTGIGKETQYF	TGTGCCAGCAGCTCTTCGACAGGGATCGGGAAGGAGACCCAGTACTTC	TRBD1	TRBV9	TRBJ2-5	.
CASSLVGAAYNEQFF	TGTGCCAGCAGCTTAGTGGGCGCTGCCTACAATGAGCAGTTCTTC	.	TRBV7-2	TRBJ2-1	.
CASSLYRGQAFF	TGTGCCAGCAGTTTATACAGGGGGCAAGCTTTCTTT	TRBD1	TRBV28	TRBJ1-1	.
CASSLGGTNTEAFF	TGTGCCAGCAGTTTAGGAGGGACCAACACTGAAGCTTTCTTT	.	TRBV28	TRBJ1-1	.
CAWNHNHNEQFF	TGTGCCTGGAATCACAACCACAATGAGCAGTTCTTC	.	TRBV30	TRBJ2-1	.
CASSRGLETQYF	TGTGCCAGCTCACGGGGACTAGAGACCCAGTACTTC	.	TRBV18	TRBJ2-5	.
CAAGQGQNYGYTF	TGTGCCGCGGGGCAGGGTCAGAACTATGGCTACACCTTC	.	TRBV28	TRBJ1-2	.
CASREGRATEAFF	TGTGCCAGCCGCGAGGGGAGGGCCACTGAAGCTTTCTTT	.	TRBV9	TRBJ1-1	.
CASSQEISGGDYNEQFF	TGCGCCAGCAGCCAAGAAATTAGCGGGGGGGATTACAATGAGCAGTTCTTC	TRBD2	TRBV4-3	TRBJ2-1	.
CASSSLTDTQYF	TGTGCCAGCAGCTCCCTCACAGATACGCAGTATTTT	.	TRBV11-2	TRBJ2-3	once
CASVDRANTDTQYF	TGTGCTAGTGTCGACAGGGCGAACACAGATACGCAGTATTTT	TRBD1	TRBV12-5	TRBJ2-3	.
CASSPMDRGNTGELFF	TGTGCCAGCAGCCCGATGGACAGGGGGAACACCGGGGAGCTGTTTTTT	TRBD1	TRBV4-2	TRBJ2-2	few
CASSPRGHFTDTQYF	TGTGCCAGCTCACCACGGGGACACTTCACAGATACGCAGTATTTT	.	TRBV18	TRBJ2-3	.
CASSGRYEQYF	TGCGCCAGCAGCGGCCGATACGAGCAGTACTTC	.	TRBV5-1	TRBJ2-7	.
CASSQETTGGLSTDTQYF	TGTGCCAGCAGCCAGGAGACGACAGGGGGATTGAGCACAGATACGCAGTATTTT	TRBD1	TRBV4-2	TRBJ2-3	.
CASSVTATNEKLFF	TGTGCCAGCAGCGTGACTGCAACTAATGAAAAACTGTTTTTT	.	TRBV9	TRBJ1-4	.
CAWMTGATNEKLFF	TGTGCCTGGATGACAGGGGCAACTAATGAAAAACTGTTTTTT	TRBD1	TRBV30	TRBJ1-4	.
CASSLLAGTADTQYF	TGTGCCAGCAGTTTACTAGCGGGAACTGCAGATACGCAGTATTTT	TRBD2	TRBV27	TRBJ2-3	.
CATSDSRPSGGYTF	TGTGCCACCAGTGATTCACGGCCATCAGGTGGCTACACCTTC	.	TRBV24-1	TRBJ1-2	once
CASIIDRANYGYTF	TGTGCCAGCATCATAGACAGGGCTAACTATGGCTACACCTTC	TRBD1	TRBV7-2	TRBJ1-2	.
CASGGQGNYGYTF	TGTGCCAGCGGAGGACAGGGCAACTATGGCTACACCTTC	TRBD1	TRBV6-5	TRBJ1-2	.
CASSRRQGMETQYF	TGTGCCAGCAGTCGACGACAGGGAATGGAGACCCAGTACTTC	TRBD1	TRBV2	TRBJ2-5	.
CASTLASGRGYEQYF	TGCGCCAGCACCCTAGCTAGCGGGAGGGGTTACGAGCAGTACTTC	TRBD2	TRBV5-1	TRBJ2-7	.
CASSSWTDGELFF	TGCGCCAGCAGCTCCTGGACTGACGGGGAGCTGTTTTTT	.	TRBV5-1	TRBJ2-2	.
CASSTVFSDTQYF	TGTGCCAGCTCCACAGTTTTCTCAGATACGCAGTATTTT	.	TRBV2	TRBJ2-3	.
CASSSPRGRGAGTGELFF	TGTGCCAGCAGCTCCCCCCGGGGGAGAGGGGCGGGCACCGGGGAGCTGTTTTTT	.	TRBV7-6	TRBJ2-2	.
CAISGTPLFQAFF	TGTGCCATCAGTGGAACCCCACTTTTCCAAGCTTTCTTT	.	TRBV10-3	TRBJ1-1	.
CASSGQEATEAFF	TGTGCCAGCAGCGGGCAGGAGGCCACTGAAGCTTTCTTT	.	TRBV9	TRBJ1-1	once
CASSEQGSYNSPLHF	TGTGCCAGCAGTGAACAGGGGTCCTATAATTCACCCCTCCACTTT	.	TRBV2	TRBJ1-6	once
CASRVLVTEAFF	TGTGCCAGCAGGGTACTGGTAACTGAAGCTTTCTTT	.	TRBV6-5	TRBJ1-1	few